What follows describes a single TCR beta chain. What it recognizes is unknown. The data belong to a study of cytotoxic CD8 clonotypes in ibrutinib-treated CLL. The CDR3 covers 14 residues. V was clipped by 3 bases and J by 5 bases; unmatched bases: 6. The germline V gene has CDR1 LNHDA and CDR2 SQIVND (reference sequence). Profiling relied on immunoSEQ multiplex PCR, and the TCRdb table lists in-frame clones only, not all of them. The sample includes around 91,000 clones, about 86% seen only once; the top ten take about 5.8%. General study results and limits: In sustained-remission versus progressing patients, sampling times differed. At the start, clonality exceeded age-matched healthy donors and followed circulating CD8+ T-cell counts. An increase in clonality occurred at ibrutinib response, followed by a return toward baseline at progression.

The rearrangement links TRBV19 to TRBJ2-7; TRBD1 matches 8 bases. The specimen was PBMCs, collected before ibrutinib treatment. The TCR was taken from a human donor with chronic lymphocytic leukemia. CDR3 nucleotides: TGTGCCAGTAGTATCAGGCAGGGGGCAGACGAGCAGTACTTC. Its translation: CASSIRQGADEQYF.